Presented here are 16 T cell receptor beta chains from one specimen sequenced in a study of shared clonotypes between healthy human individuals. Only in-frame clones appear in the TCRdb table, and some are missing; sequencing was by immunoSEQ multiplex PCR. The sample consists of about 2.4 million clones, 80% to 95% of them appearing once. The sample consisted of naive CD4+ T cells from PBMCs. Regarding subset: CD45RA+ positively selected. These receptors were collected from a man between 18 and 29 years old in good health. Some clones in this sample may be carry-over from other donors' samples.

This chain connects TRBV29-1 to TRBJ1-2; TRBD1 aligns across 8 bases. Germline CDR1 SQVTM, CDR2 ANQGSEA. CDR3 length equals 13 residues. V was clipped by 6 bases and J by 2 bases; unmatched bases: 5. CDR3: CSVARQGNYGYTF. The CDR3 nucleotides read TGCAGCGTCGCAAGACAGGGGAACTATGGCTACACCTTC. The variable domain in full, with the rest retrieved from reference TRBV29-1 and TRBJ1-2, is SAVISQKPSRDICQRGTSLTIQCQVDSQVTMMFWYRQQPGQSLTLIATANQGSEATYESGFVIDKFPISRPNLTFSTLTVSNMSPEDSSIYLCSVARQGNYGYTFGSGTRLTVV.

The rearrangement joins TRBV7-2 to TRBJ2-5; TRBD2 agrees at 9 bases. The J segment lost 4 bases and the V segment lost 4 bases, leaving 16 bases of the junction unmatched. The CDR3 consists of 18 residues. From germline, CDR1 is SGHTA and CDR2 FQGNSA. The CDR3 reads CASSSFLRAGGKLETQYF. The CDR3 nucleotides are TGTGCCAGCAGCTCCTTTCTGAGGGCGGGAGGGAAGTTAGAGACCCAGTACTTC.

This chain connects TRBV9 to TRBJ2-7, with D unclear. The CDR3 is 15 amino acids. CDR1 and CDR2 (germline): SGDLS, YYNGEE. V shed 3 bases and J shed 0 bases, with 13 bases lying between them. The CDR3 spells CASSAQSPSSYEQYF. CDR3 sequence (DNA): TGTGCCAGCAGCGCCCAATCCCCGAGCTCCTACGAGCAGTACTTC.

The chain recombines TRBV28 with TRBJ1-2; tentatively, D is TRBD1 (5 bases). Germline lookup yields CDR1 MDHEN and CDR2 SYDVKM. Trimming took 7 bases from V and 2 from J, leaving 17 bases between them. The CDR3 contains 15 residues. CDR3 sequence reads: CASTGGAQKNYGYTF. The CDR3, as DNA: TGTGCCAGCACCGGAGGGGCACAGAAAAACTATGGCTACACCTTC.

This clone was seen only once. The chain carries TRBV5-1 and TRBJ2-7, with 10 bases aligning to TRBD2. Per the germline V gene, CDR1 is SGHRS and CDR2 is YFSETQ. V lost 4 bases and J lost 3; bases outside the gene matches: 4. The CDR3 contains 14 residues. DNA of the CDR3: TGCGCCAGCAGCCAAGCGGGAGGGCTCTACGAGCAGTACTTC. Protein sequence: CASSQAGGLYEQYF. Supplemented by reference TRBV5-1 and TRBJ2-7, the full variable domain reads KAGVTQTPRYLIKTRGQQVTLSCSPISGHRSVSWYQQTPGQGLQFLFEYFSETQRNKGNFPGRFSGRQFSNSRSEMNVSTLELGDSALYLCASSQAGGLYEQYFGPGTRLTVT.

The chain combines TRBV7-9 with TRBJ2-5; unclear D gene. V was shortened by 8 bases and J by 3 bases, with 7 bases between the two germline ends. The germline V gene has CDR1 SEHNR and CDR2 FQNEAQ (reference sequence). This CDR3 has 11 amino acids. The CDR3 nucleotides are TGTGCCAGCCGAGGAGAAGAGACCCAGTACTTC. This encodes CASRGEETQYF.

The CDR3 DNA follows: TGTGCCAGCAGCTTACTAGCGGGGGAGAGCACAGATACGCAGTATTTT. It is translated as CASSLLAGESTDTQYF. This sequence joins TRBV7-9 and TRBJ2-3; 10 nucleotides match TRBD2. The germline V gene has CDR1 SEHNR and CDR2 FQNEAQ (reference sequence). This CDR3 has 16 amino acids. J lost 0 bases, V lost 2 bases, and 2 bases had no gene match.

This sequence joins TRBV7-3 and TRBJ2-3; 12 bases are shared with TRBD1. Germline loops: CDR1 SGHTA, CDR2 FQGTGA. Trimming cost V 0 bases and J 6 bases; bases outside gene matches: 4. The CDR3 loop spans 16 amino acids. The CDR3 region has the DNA TGTGCCAGCAGCTTAACCGGGACAGGGGGCGGGGATACGCAGTATTTT. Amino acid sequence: CASSLTGTGGGDTQYF.

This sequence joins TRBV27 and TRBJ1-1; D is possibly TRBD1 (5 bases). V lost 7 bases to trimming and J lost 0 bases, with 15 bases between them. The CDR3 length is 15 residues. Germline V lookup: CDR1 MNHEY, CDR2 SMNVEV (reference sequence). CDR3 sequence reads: CASIGHGEVNTEAFF. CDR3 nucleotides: TGTGCCAGCATCGGACACGGCGAAGTGAACACTGAAGCTTTCTTT.

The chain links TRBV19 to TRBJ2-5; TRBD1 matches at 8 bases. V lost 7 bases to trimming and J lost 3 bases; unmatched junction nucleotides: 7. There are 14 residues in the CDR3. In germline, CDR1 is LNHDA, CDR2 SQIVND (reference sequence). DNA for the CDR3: TGTGCCAGTAAACCGGGACAGGAGGAAGAGACCCAGTACTTC. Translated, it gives CASKPGQEEETQYF.

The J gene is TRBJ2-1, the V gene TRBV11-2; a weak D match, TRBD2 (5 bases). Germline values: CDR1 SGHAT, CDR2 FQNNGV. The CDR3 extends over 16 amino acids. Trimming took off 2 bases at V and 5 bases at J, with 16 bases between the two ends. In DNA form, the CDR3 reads TGTGCCAGCAGCTTAACCCATCCCGGAGGCAACAATGAGCAGTTCTTC. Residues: CASSLTHPGGNNEQFF.

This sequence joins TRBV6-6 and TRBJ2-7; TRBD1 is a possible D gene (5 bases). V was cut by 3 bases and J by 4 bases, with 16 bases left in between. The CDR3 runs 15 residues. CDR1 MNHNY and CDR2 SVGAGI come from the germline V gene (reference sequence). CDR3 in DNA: TGTGCCAGCAGTTATATTCGGGCAGGGATATACGAGCAGTACTTC. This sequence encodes CASSYIRAGIYEQYF.

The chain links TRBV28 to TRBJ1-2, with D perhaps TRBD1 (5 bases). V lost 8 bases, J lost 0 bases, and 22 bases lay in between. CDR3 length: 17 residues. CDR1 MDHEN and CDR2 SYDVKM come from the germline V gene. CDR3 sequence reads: CASAVRGARLANYGYTF. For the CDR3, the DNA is TGTGCCAGCGCGGTTCGAGGGGCGCGCTTGGCTAACTATGGCTACACCTTC.

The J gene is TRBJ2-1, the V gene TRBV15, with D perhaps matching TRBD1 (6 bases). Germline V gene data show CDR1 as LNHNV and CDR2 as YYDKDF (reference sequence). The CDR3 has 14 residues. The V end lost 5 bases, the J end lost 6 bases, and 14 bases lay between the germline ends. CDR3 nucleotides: TGTGCCACCAGCCAAGGTCTAGGGGGCAATGAGCAGTTCTTC. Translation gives CATSQGLGGNEQFF.

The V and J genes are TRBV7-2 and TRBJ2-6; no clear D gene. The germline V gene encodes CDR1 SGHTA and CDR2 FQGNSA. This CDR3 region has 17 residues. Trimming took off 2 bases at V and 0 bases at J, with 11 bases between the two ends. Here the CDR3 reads CASSLFIRSSGANVLTF. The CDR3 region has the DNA TGTGCCAGCAGCTTATTCATCCGATCCTCTGGGGCCAACGTCCTGACTTTC.

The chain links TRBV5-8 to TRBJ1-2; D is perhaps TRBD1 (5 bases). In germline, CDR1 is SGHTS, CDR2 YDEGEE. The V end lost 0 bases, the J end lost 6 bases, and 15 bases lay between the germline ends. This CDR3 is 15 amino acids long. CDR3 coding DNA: TGTGCCAGCAGCTTGGGTGGTAGGGGAGCGGATGGCTACACCTTC. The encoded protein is CASSLGGRGADGYTF.